The table lists the clone carrying this TCR beta chain with a few counts. Its antigen is still unknown. The germline CDR1 and CDR2 sequences are KGHSH and LQKENI. V was pared by 3 bases and J by 6 bases, with 8 bases between. The CDR3 consists of 12 residues. The data belong to a study of T cell repertoires in cytomegalovirus infection. As for the study in general: It was the public TCR beta signatures that indicated both CMV infection and matching HLA type. Whole-study results and caveats: It was HLA-C-restricted CMV-specific TCR beta clonotypes that dominated the response ex vivo. Cumulative public TCR beta family frequency identified carriers of CMV plus the relevant HLA.

TCRdb reanalysed the reads using MiXCR and keeps one entry per CDR3 protein. The profile shows 45,000 to 75,000 distinct CDR3 sequences, about a third of them singletons. Source material: PBMCs, sequenced either directly or after in vitro stimulation (not recorded which). V is TRBV18 and J is TRBJ1-2; a possible D gene is TRBD1 (6 bases). The receptor comes from a human donor in good health (CMV status not recorded). Some clones in this sample may be carry-over from other donors' samples. The CDR3 coding sequence is TGTGCCAGCTCACCCTCAGGGGATGGCTACACCTTC. Translated, it gives CASSPSGDGYTF.